This T cell receptor (beta chain) was profiled in a study of molecular identifiers for immune sequencing clone quantification. The sample holds many counts of this clonotype. TCRdb itself ran the PCR reads through MiXCR, one entry per CDR3 protein. The profile shows under 800,000 distinct CDR3 sequences, approximately 24% of them singletons. V was shortened by 6 bases and J by 2 bases, with 16 bases between the two germline ends. The CDR3 runs 15 residues. Germline V gene sequence: CDR1 MNHEY, CDR2 SVGEGT. This clonotype was sampled from a human donor in good health. Some libraries in this study had Jurkat cell RNA spiked in. Sequencing input: naive CD8+ T cells from blood, with Jurkat cell RNA spiked in. Subset denoted: FACS-sorted CD8+CD4-CCR7+CD45RA+ naive T cells. The genes are TRBV6-2 or TRBV6-3 and TRBJ2-5; D gene uncertain. This chain's CDR3 is CASSTTWQAQETQYF. In nucleotides, the CDR3 is TGTGCCAGCAGCACCACGTGGCAGGCACAAGAGACCCAGTACTTC.